Only a few counts were recorded for the clone carrying this TCR beta chain. Its antigen is as yet unknown. This specimen comes from a study of molecular identifiers for immune sequencing clone quantification. General study results and limits: Spike-in Jurkat TCR RNA from a single cell reportedly registered among about a million naive cells. Identical TCR molecules can share a barcode, and this sharing could underestimate highly expanded clone sizes. Clones above 20 RNA copies contained over 99% of effector molecules and under 1% of naive molecules.

The use of previously described methods and listed TCR primers produced the bulk TCR libraries. In TCRdb, the PCR reads were re-called with MiXCR into one record per CDR3 protein. The table includes 88,000 or so distinct CDR3 sequences, around 20% detected once. Trimming at V came to 4 bases and at J to 7 bases, leaving 1 base not matched to a gene. There are 12 residues in the CDR3. Germline lookup yields CDR1 SQVTM and CDR2 ANQGSEA. The receptor comes from a human donor in good health. Some libraries in this study had Jurkat cell RNA spiked in. The chain recombines TRBV29-1 with TRBJ2-2; 9 nucleotides line up with TRBD2. The sequenced sample consisted of naive CD8+ T cells from blood, with Jurkat cell RNA spiked in. Subset here: FACS-sorted CD8+CD4-CCR7+CD45RA+ naive T cells. The CDR3 loop reads CSVVAGDGELFF. The CDR3 DNA follows: TGCAGCGTTGTAGCGGGGGACGGGGAGCTGTTTTTT.